This TCR beta chain was profiled in a study of cytomegalovirus exposure and HLA in healthy donors. Study findings and constraints: Highly shared sequence variants in one cluster were likely a sequencing artifact. Overall, around 160 TCR beta chains were annotated as cytomegalovirus-associated. Available immune exposure information was restricted to CMV serostatus only. Later work found most CMV-associated TCR beta chains apparently HLA-restricted.

V dropped 5 bases and J dropped 7 bases, with 9 bases sitting between them. Looked up from germline, CDR1 is SGHAT and CDR2 is FQNNGV. The CDR3 contains 11 residues. 13 Jbeta primers and 60 Vbeta primers were used for the PCR. Profiled with immunoSEQ multiplex PCR; TCRdb holds only in-frame clones, not every one. The sample lists approximately 110,000 clones; about 80% were seen once. As to this clone: Its antigen is undetermined.

Sequencing input: PBMCs. The chain employs TRBV11-2 and TRBJ2-7; D remains unclear. The TCR comes from a man between 40 and 49 years old in good health and CMV-seronegative. DNA for the CDR3: TGTGCCAGCAGCCCAAGCGTAGAGCAGTACTTC. The encoded protein is CASSPSVEQYF.